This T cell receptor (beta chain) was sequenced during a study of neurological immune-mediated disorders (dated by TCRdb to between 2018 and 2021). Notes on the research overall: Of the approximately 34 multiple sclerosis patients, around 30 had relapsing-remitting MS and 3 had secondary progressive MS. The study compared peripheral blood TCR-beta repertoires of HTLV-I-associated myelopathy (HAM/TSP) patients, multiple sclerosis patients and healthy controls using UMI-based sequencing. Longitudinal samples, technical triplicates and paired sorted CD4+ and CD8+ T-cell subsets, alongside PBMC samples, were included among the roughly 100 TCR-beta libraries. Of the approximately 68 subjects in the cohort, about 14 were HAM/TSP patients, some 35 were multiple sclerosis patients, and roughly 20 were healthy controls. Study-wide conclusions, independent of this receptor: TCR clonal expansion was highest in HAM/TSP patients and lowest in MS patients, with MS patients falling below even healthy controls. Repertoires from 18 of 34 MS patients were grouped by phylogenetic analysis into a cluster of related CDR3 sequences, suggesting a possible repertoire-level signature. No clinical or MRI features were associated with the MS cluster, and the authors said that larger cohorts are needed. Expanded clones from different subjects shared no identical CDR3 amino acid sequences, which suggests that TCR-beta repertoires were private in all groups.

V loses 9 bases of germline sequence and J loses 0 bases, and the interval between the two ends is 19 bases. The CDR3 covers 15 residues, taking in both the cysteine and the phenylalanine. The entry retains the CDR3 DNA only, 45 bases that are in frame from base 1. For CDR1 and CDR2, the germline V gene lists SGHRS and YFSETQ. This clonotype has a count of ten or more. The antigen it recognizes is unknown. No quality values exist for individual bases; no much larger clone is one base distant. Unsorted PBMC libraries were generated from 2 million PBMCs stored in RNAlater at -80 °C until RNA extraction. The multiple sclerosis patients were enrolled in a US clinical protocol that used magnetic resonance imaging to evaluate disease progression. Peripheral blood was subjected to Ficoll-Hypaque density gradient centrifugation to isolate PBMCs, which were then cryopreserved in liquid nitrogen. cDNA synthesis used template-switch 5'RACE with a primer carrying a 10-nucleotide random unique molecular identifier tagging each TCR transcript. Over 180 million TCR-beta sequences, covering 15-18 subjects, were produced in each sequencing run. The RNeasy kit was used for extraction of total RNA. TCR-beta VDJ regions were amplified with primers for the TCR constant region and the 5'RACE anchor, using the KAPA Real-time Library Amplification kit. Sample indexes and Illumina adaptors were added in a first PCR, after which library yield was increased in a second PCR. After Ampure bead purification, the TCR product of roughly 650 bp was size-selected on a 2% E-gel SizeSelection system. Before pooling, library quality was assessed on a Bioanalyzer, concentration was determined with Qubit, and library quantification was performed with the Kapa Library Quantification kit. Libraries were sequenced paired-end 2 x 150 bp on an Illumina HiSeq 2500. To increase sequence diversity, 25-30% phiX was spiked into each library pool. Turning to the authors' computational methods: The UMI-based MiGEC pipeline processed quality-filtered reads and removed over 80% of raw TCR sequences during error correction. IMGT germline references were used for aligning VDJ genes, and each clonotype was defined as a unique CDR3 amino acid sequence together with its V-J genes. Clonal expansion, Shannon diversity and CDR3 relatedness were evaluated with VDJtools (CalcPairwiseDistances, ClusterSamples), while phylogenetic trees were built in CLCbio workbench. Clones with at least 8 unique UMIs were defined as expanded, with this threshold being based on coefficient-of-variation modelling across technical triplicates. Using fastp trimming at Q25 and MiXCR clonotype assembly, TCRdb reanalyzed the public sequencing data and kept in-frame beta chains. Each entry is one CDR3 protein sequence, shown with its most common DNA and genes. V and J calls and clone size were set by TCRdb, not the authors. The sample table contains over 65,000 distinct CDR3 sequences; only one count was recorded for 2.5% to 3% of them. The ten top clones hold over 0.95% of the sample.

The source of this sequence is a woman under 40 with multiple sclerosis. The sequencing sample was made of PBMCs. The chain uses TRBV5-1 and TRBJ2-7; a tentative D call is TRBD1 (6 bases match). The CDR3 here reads CATQLTGNPSYEQYF. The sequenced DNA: TGCGCCACCCAATTAACAGGGAATCCCTCCTACGAGCAGTACTTC.